The 19 T cell receptor beta chains in this list originate from one sample, sequenced in a study of blood T cell repertoires in COVID-19 (dated by TCRdb to 2018 to 2021). The library was made by the immunoSEQ multiplex PCR assay. The table comes from immuneACCESS by way of TCRdb, which keeps in-frame sequences with V and J called. Part of the clones is missing from these tables; in studies checked, under half for an unresolved V gene and the rest for unknown reasons. Present in this sample are about 210,000 clones, about 86% of which were seen just once. Of the sample, about 8.9% falls within the top ten clones. The material sequenced was peripheral blood. The source is a woman aged 45-59 years with acute or convalescent COVID-19.

The V call is TRBV24-1, the J call TRBJ2-1; D is perhaps TRBD1 (6 bases). CDR1 is KGHDR, CDR2 SFDVKD, per germline. The V end lost 4 bases, the J end lost 8 bases, and 17 bases lay between the germline ends. This CDR3 contains 15 residues. The CDR3 nucleotides are TGTGCCACCAGTGACATTCAACAGGGTAGGGATGAGCAGTTCTTC. It translates to CATSDIQQGRDEQFF.

V usage is TRBV25-1 and J usage is TRBJ1-1, with no clear D. This CDR3 has 17 amino acids. V was clipped by 7 bases and J by 4 bases, with 25 bases between them. Germline-derived CDR1 and CDR2 are MGHDK and SYGVNS. The CDR3 DNA is TGTGCCAGCAATGATGAGGACTCCCCGGCTGGCGGCACTGAAGCTTTCTTT. Translating gives CASNDEDSPAGGTEAFF.

The chain uses TRBV5-4 and TRBJ1-2; TRBD1 aligns across 7 bases. From germline, CDR1 is SGHNT and CDR2 YYREEE (reference sequence). CDR3 size: 14 residues. V lost 3 bases and J lost 5; bases outside the gene matches: 7. CDR3 sequence reads: CASSSYRGGYGYTF. The CDR3 DNA reads TGTGCCAGCAGCTCCTACAGGGGCGGGTATGGCTACACCTTC.

The genes are TRBV29-1 and TRBJ1-3, with D uncertain. Per the germline V gene, CDR1 is SQVTM and CDR2 is ANQGSEA. V lost 4 bases and J lost 0, with 7 bases in between. The CDR3 has 13 residues. In nucleotides, the CDR3 is TGCAGCGTTGGGGCTAACTCTGGAAACACCATATATTTT. It yields the protein CSVGANSGNTIYF.

This clone has just a few counts. This chain links TRBV7-8 with TRBJ2-5, with D hard to call. With 1 base removed from V and 3 bases from J, the gap between germline ends came to 3 bases. The CDR3 extends over 12 amino acids. CDR1 and CDR2 from the germline V gene are SGHVS and FQNEAQ. CDR3 loop: CASSLDKETQYF. In nucleotides, the CDR3 is TGTGCCAGCAGCTTAGATAAAGAGACCCAGTACTTC.

In DNA, the CDR3 is TGTGCCATCAGTGAAAGTAGGACTAGCGGGAGCTATACGCAGTATTTT. Amino acid sequence: CAISESRTSGSYTQYF. The chain couples TRBV10-3 to TRBJ2-3, with 13 bases lining up with TRBD2. V lost 3 bases and J lost 7; bases outside the gene matches: 7. The CDR3 length is 16 residues. In germline, CDR1 is ENHRY, CDR2 SYGVKD.

The chain joins TRBV12-1 to TRBJ1-5; the D call TRBD1 from the table was never checked on the DNA. TRBV12-1 is classified as a pseudogene. The CDR3 is 17 amino acids. The CDR3 region has the DNA TGTGCCAGCAGCTTTGGCCCGACAGGGGATTGCAGTCAGCCCCAGCATTTT. This encodes CASSFGPTGDCSQPQHF.

The CDR3 DNA reads TGCGCCAGCAGCGAACCGGGACAGGGATTCTCTGGAAACACCATATATTTT. Translated: CASSEPGQGFSGNTIYF. The chain combines TRBV5-1 with TRBJ1-3, with 9 bases aligning to TRBD1. V lost 4 bases and J lost 0; bases outside the gene matches: 8. The CDR3 is made up of 17 amino acids. CDR1 and CDR2 (germline): SGHRS, YFSETQ.

The gene calls are TRBV19 and TRBJ1-2; 9 bases are shared with TRBD1. Per germline, CDR1 LNHDA and CDR2 SQIVND (reference sequence). V trimming: 3 bases; J trimming: 4 bases; junction bases outside the gene matches: 15. This CDR3 is built from 18 residues. CDR3 protein: CASSMDRDRANQVYGYTF. DNA of the CDR3: TGTGCCAGTAGTATGGACCGGGACAGGGCTAACCAGGTCTATGGCTACACCTTC.

The V call is TRBV27, the J call TRBJ1-2; no firm D call. Germline CDR1 MNHEY, CDR2 SMNVEV (reference sequence). V dropped 5 bases and J dropped 8 bases, with 15 bases sitting between them. The CDR3 runs 13 residues. CDR3 coding DNA: TGTGCCAGCAGTACCAACTCCCTGCGGGGCTACACCTTC. It is translated as CASSTNSLRGYTF.

In its sample, this clone was seen once. V gene TRBV11-3 combines with J gene TRBJ2-7; D is possibly TRBD2 (5 bases). Deletions cut 3 bases from V and 3 bases from J, with 9 bases between. CDR1 and CDR2 from the germline V gene are SGHNT and YENEEA. The CDR3 extends over 13 amino acids. DNA of the CDR3: TGTGCCAGCAGCTTCGGGGAGTTCTACGAGCAGTACTTC. Protein sequence: CASSFGEFYEQYF.

This chain links TRBV11-2 with TRBJ2-5; 7 nucleotides agree with TRBD2. The CDR3 is 14 residues long. With 1 base clipped from V and 5 bases from J, the junction kept 4 bases outside the gene matches. Germline values: CDR1 SGHAT, CDR2 FQNNGV. CDR3 loop: CASSLGGGVETQYF. CDR3 nucleotides: TGTGCCAGCAGCTTAGGCGGGGGTGTGGAGACCCAGTACTTC.

The rearrangement links TRBV20-1 to TRBJ2-3, with 7 bases that match TRBD2. Germline V gives CDR1 DFQATT, CDR2 SNEGSKA (reference sequence). The CDR3 loop spans 14 amino acids. V gave up 3 bases and J gave up 2 bases; unmatched junction bases: 5. This CDR3 reads CSASFGTITDTQYF. The CDR3 DNA reads as TGCAGTGCTAGTTTTGGGACTATCACAGATACGCAGTATTTT.

The chain links TRBV27 to TRBJ1-1; tentatively, D is TRBD1 (6 bases). The V and J ends lost 2 bases and 11 bases respectively, with 21 bases between them. Germline assignment: CDR1 MNHEY and CDR2 SMNVEV (reference sequence). The CDR3 has 15 residues. This CDR3 reads CASSLRPGAGVDAFF. The CDR3 nucleotides read TGTGCCAGCAGTTTAAGGCCCGGGGCAGGGGTGGACGCTTTCTTT.

This clone showed up just once. V and J are TRBV19 and TRBJ2-5, with D possibly being TRBD2 (7 bases). Trimming took 11 bases from V and 2 from J, leaving 12 bases between them. This CDR3 spans 12 amino acids. CDR1 and CDR2 from the germline V gene are LNHDA and SQIVND (reference sequence). CDR3 residues: CAAGGQQETQYF. For the CDR3, the DNA is TGTGCCGCCGGGGGGCAGCAAGAGACCCAGTACTTC. The full variable domain, in which reference TRBV19 and TRBJ2-5 provide the parts outside the CDR3, is DGGITQSPKYLFRKEGQNVTLSCEQNLNHDAMYWYRQDPGQGLRLIYYSQIVNDFQKGDIAEGYSVSREKKESFPLTVTSAQKNPTAFYLCAAGGQQETQYFGPGTRLLVL.

With respect to this clone: Other nucleotide sequences in the sample specify the same CDR3. This chain joins TRBV28 and TRBJ1-2; D is possibly TRBD1 (6 bases). The V end was cut by 3 bases, the J end by 0 bases, with 8 bases between. Per germline, CDR1 MDHEN and CDR2 SYDVKM. This CDR3 comprises 14 residues. CDR3 nucleotide sequence: TGTGCCAGCAGTTTGACAGGCCCTAACTATGGCTACACCTTC. Encoded protein: CASSLTGPNYGYTF.

Only a few counts were recorded for this clone. The rearrangement links TRBV19 to TRBJ2-7; perhaps TRBD2 as D (6 bases). The length of the CDR3 is 15 residues. Germline V gene lookup returns CDR1 LNHDA and CDR2 SQIVND (reference sequence). The V end was cut by 3 bases, the J end by 8 bases, with 20 bases between. The CDR3 sequence is CASSITAGTFNKQYF. CDR3 coding DNA: TGTGCCAGTAGTATCACAGCGGGTACGTTTAACAAGCAGTACTTC.

This clone has only one observation. J is TRBJ2-2 and V is TRBV14; weak D call: TRBD1 (5 bases). Germline-derived CDR1 and CDR2 are SGHDN and FVKESK. Trimming removed 4 bases from V and 4 bases from J, with 13 bases in between. The CDR3 spans 15 residues. The CDR3 DNA reads as TGTGCCAGCAGCCCTTTCAGGGTCAGCACCGGGGAGCTGTTTTTT. It yields the protein CASSPFRVSTGELFF.

The genes are TRBV6-1 and TRBJ2-7; tentative D call: TRBD2 (5 bases). Germline values: CDR1 MNHNS, CDR2 SASEGT. The length of the CDR3 is 13 residues. Trimming cost V 3 bases and J 3 bases, with 9 bases left between them. CDR3 region: CASSDGLYYEQYF. The CDR3 nucleotides are TGTGCCAGCAGTGACGGACTCTACTACGAGCAGTACTTC.